The 13 T cell receptor beta chains below all came from one sample that was sequenced in a study of control samples from healthy donors and cancer patients. Libraries were prepared by immunoSEQ multiplex PCR; TCRdb keeps only in-frame clonotypes and omits some of them. The repertoire consists of some 220,000 clones, with around 94% occurring once and the leading ten covering 1.5%. Sequencing was performed on blood. The receptors shown here come from a man aged 45-65 years in good health.

This clone was seen just once. V is TRBV28 and J is TRBJ1-4; possible D gene TRBD1, 6 bases. Germline lookup yields CDR1 MDHEN and CDR2 SYDVKM. V dropped 6 bases and J dropped 8 bases, with 13 bases sitting between them. This CDR3 region has 13 residues. This chain's CDR3 is CASRPTGGEKLFF. DNA for the CDR3: TGTGCCAGCAGACCGACAGGAGGGGAAAAACTGTTTTTT.

The chain couples TRBV6-6 to TRBJ2-1, with a possible D match to TRBD1 (6 bases). The CDR3 contains 16 residues. The V gene's germline CDR1 is MNHNY and CDR2 SVGAGI (reference sequence). V lost 4 bases and J lost 6, with 19 bases in between. CDR3 DNA sequence: TGTGCCAGCAGTTGGCACCCCGGGATAGGGGGCAATGAGCAGTTCTTC. It translates to CASSWHPGIGGNEQFF.

The chain couples TRBV27 to TRBJ2-7; D not resolved. The CDR3 totals 13 residues. The V end was cut by 3 bases, the J end by 6 bases, with 12 bases between. CDR1 is MNHEY and CDR2 is SMNVEV in the germline V gene (reference sequence). The CDR3 nucleotides are TGTGCCAGCAGTTTGGGCAACATTGGCGAGCAGTACTTC. Protein: CASSLGNIGEQYF.

CDR3 residues: CASSRYGAGRTDTQYF. The CDR3, as DNA: TGTGCCAGCAGCCGTTACGGAGCGGGCCGCACAGATACGCAGTATTTT. The genes are TRBV7-9 and TRBJ2-3, with D possibly TRBD2 on 6 matching bases. The germline V gene has CDR1 SEHNR and CDR2 FQNEAQ (reference sequence). Trimming left V 5 bases short and J 1 base short, with 16 bases between. The CDR3 consists of 16 residues.

This sequence joins TRBV10-3 and TRBJ2-1; 8 bases align to TRBD1. Trimming cost V 5 bases and J 5 bases; bases outside gene matches: 5. Germline V gives CDR1 ENHRY, CDR2 SYGVKD. The CDR3 covers 14 residues. The CDR3 nucleotides read TGTGCCATCAGTTCGGACAGGGCCAACAATGAGCAGTTCTTC. Protein: CAISSDRANNEQFF.

The CDR3 region is CASSPTTGLNYGYTF. The CDR3 region has the DNA TGTGCCAGTAGTCCAACGACAGGTTTGAACTATGGCTACACCTTC. This chain uses TRBV19 with TRBJ1-2; possible D gene TRBD1, 6 bases. Looked up from germline, CDR1 is LNHDA and CDR2 is SQIVND (reference sequence). The CDR3 loop spans 15 amino acids. The ends were cut back, 5 bases at V and 2 bases at J, with 15 bases in the middle.

The rearrangement joins TRBV7-2 to TRBJ2-3, with 11 bases matching TRBD2. J gave up 11 bases and V 1 base, and 5 bases lay outside the gene matches. Looked up from germline, CDR1 is SGHTA and CDR2 is FQGNSA. This CDR3 contains 14 residues. The CDR3 DNA follows: TGTGCCAGCAGCTTAGGCGACACTAGCGGGGGGCAGTATTTT. Translating gives CASSLGDTSGGQYF.

The chain links TRBV28 to TRBJ2-7, with D perhaps matching TRBD2 (5 bases). The CDR3 runs 12 residues. Trimming cost V 6 bases and J 4 bases, with 10 bases left between them. CDR1 is MDHEN and CDR2 is SYDVKM in the germline V gene. The CDR3 region has the DNA TGTGCCAGCAGGGGTCGAGGGTACGAGCAGTACGTC. This sequence encodes CASRGRGYEQYV.

The chain has TRBV7-9 and TRBJ2-1; 8 positions match TRBD2. Germline CDR1 SEHNR, CDR2 FQNEAQ (reference sequence). This CDR3 is built from 15 residues. The V segment lost 5 bases and the J segment 7 bases; nucleotides outside the gene matches: 10. For the CDR3, the DNA is TGTGCCAGCAGCCCGACGGGAGGGGGATGGAATGAGCAGTTCTTC. The encoded protein is CASSPTGGGWNEQFF.

The J gene is TRBJ2-5, the V gene TRBV27; TRBD1 or TRBD2 may be the D gene (5 bases each). CDR1 MNHEY and CDR2 SMNVEV come from the germline V gene (reference sequence). The CDR3 is made up of 17 amino acids. V was pared by 5 bases and J by 1 base, with 20 bases between. The CDR3 nucleotides read TGTGCCAGCAGTCGCATCCGGGACGCCCTAGCCCAAGAGACCCAGTACTTC. Translated, it gives CASSRIRDALAQETQYF.

The chain couples TRBV4-1 to TRBJ1-5; D not resolved. The V gene's germline CDR1 is MGHRA and CDR2 YSYEKL. Trimming shortened V by 3 bases and J by 1 base, and 16 bases separated the two germline ends. CDR3 length: 17 residues. This CDR3 reads CASSHRYNPESNQPQHF. The DNA of the CDR3 is TGCGCCAGCAGCCACCGGTACAATCCCGAGAGCAATCAGCCCCAGCATTTT.

V is TRBV5-1 and J is TRBJ2-3; 12 nucleotides agree with TRBD2. V was clipped by 5 bases and J by 3 bases; unmatched bases: 4. The germline gives CDR1 SGHRS, CDR2 YFSETQ. The CDR3 spans 15 residues. Here the CDR3 DNA reads TGCGCCAGCAGGACTAGCGGGGGTTATACAGATACGCAGTATTTT. It translates to CASRTSGGYTDTQYF.

The chain joins TRBV10-3 to TRBJ1-5, with D tentatively TRBD1 (5 bases). The ends were cut back, 2 bases at V and 6 bases at J, with 11 bases in the middle. This CDR3 comprises 14 residues. Germline loops: CDR1 ENHRY, CDR2 SYGVKD. The CDR3 spells CAISEQGIGQPQHF. The CDR3 DNA reads TGTGCCATCAGTGAGCAGGGAATAGGTCAGCCCCAGCATTTT.